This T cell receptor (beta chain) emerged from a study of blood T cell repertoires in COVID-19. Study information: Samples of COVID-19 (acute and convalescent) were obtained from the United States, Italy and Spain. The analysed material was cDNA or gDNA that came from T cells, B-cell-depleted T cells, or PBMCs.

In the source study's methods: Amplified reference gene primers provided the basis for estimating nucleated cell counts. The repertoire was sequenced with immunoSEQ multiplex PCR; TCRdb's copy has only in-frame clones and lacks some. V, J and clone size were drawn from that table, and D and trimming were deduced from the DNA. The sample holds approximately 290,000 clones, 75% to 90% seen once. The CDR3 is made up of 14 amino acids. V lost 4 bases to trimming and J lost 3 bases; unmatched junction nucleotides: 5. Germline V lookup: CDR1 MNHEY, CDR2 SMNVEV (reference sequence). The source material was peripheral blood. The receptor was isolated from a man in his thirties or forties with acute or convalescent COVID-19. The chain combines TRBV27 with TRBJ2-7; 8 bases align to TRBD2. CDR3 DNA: TGTGCCAGCAGTTCGGGACTAGAAAGCTACGAGCAGTACTTC. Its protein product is CASSSGLESYEQYF.